Listed below are T cell receptor beta chains from one sample, sequenced in a study of blood T cell repertoires in COVID-19. This table comes from immunoSEQ multiplex PCR, and its TCRdb copy is limited to in-frame clones, with some not included. The sample shows roughly 150,000 clones, 80% of them seen only once. Source material: PBMCs or T cells enriched from blood (not recorded which). The receptors derive from a man aged 35-49 years who had recovered from COVID-19. Both conserved end residues are trimmed from each CDR3.

>TRBV7-9
ASSLPGQLLH
>TRBV20-1
SASPGYSNQPQH
>TRBV4-1
ASSPTPSSGNTIY
>TRBV5-1
ASSPTGGNNQPQH
>TRBV7-2
ASSSYLVGGRDGYT
>TRBV20-1
SASGTGGKSEQF
>TRBV9
ASSPDRGNTEAF
>TRBV18
ASSRRLAGGHYQETQY
>TRBV12-5
ASGRPLGGTDTQY
>TRBV7-3
ASSSLGQGAWDEQF
>TRBV7-6
ASRLQGTGWESSETQY
>TRBV12-3/TRBV12-4
ASSPRGTEAF
>TRBV19
ASKITAGGDQPQH
>TRBV5-1
ASSLYSGGTGELF
>TRBV10-3
AISWGGTDTQY
>TRBV4-2
ASSQDFQEGETQY
>TRBV21-1
ASSTGTGPCTEAF
>TRBV5-6
ASSLGQGAAGELF
>TRBV7-8
ASSRVAGGPPDEQY
>TRBV5-1
ASSYSPGQVLTIGYT
>TRBV5-5
ASSFSGSGNQPQH
>TRBV25-1
ASSPSETGNTIY
>TRBV15
ATRRSSGGRGFDTQY
>TRBV9
ASSVVPVDTQY
>TRBV6-5
ATSGIRNSPLH
>TRBV2
ASSSGYNEQF
>TRBV3-1/TRBV3-2
ASSKQSGTEAF
>TRBV7-7
ASSFGTGTDTQY
>TRBV5-5
ASSLATPGQGYYGYT
>TRBV30
AWARQGLAF
>TRBV7-8
ASRNRGAYNEQF
>TRBV4-1
ASSQDWTAEAF
>TRBV9
ASSPERGAAGNTIY
>TRBV13
ASSTRSSTYEQY
>TRBV7-9
ASSKQGASGNTIY
>TRBV7-2
ASSLASGGTDTQY
>TRBV29-1
SADSYLHNEQF
>TRBV18
ASSPSSTGTDTQY
>TRBV6-5
ASSRTQGALTEAF
>TRBV6-4
ASYDWGTDTQY
>TRBV27
ASSLSAGTDTQY
>TRBV4-1
ASSQETGGTNYGYT
>TRBV9
ASSVGVGANSPLH
>TRBV4-1
ASSQDGQSFTDTQY
>TRBV9
ASSVEPGVQFGELF
>TRBV18
ASSPNQGAKETQY
>TRBV27
ASSLSVANNQPQH
>TRBV30
AWGLGGRDTQY
>TRBV10-1
ASSESNGPTVDTQY
>TRBV5-6
ASSLGLAGGSYNEQF
>TRBV10-3
AISEGISGTGSEKLF
>TRBV5-1
ASSLPSGGPRETQY
>TRBV19
ASTEHLSGKLF
>TRBV7-2
ASSLGTFNEQF
>TRBV18
ASSPGQGGEKLF
>TRBV7-3
ASSLVGTKDTQY